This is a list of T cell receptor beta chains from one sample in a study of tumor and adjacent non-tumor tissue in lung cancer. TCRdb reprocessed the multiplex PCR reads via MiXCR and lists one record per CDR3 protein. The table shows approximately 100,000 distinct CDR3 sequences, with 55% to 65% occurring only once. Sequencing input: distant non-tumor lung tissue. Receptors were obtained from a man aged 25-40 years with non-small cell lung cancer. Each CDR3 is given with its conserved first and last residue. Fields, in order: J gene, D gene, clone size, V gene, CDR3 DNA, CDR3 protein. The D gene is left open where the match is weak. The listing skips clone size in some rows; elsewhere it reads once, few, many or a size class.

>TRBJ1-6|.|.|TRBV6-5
TGTGCCAGCAGTTACACTCCAGGCTCCTATAATTCACCCCTCCACTTT
CASSYTPGSYNSPLHF
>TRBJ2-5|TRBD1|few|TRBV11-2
TGTGCCAGCAGCCCCCGGGACAGCCAAGAGACCCAGTACTTC
CASSPRDSQETQYF
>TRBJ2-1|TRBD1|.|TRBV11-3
TGTGCCAGCACTCTCGGGACAGGGGTCTATGAGCAGTTCTTC
CASTLGTGVYEQFF
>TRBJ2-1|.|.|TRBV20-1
TGCAGTGCTAGTCAGTCCGGGGCCAAATACAATGGGCAGTTCTTC
CSASQSGAKYNGQFF
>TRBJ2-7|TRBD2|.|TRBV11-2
TGTGCCAGCAGCAGGACTAGCGGGAGGCAACCTTACGAGCAGTACTTC
CASSRTSGRQPYEQYF
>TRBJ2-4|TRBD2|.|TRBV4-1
TGCGCCATCAGCCACGGCGGGAGATGGGCCAAAAACATTCAGTACTTC
CAISHGGRWAKNIQYF
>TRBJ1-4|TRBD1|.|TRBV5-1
TGCGCCAGCAGCCGGGACAGGGAAGGCGAAAAACTGTTTTTT
CASSRDREGEKLFF
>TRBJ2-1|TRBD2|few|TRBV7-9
TGTGTCAGCAGCTTCAGGAATCAGCGGGATGACAATGAGCAGTTCTTC
CVSSFRNQRDDNEQFF
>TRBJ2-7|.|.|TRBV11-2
TGTGCCAGCAGCTCTGGATTGGGAAGGGTCTACGAGCAGTACTTT
CASSSGLGRVYEQYF
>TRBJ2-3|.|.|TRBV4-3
TGCGTTAGCAGCCAAGATTCGCGGGGCACAGATACGCAGTATTTT
CVSSQDSRGTDTQYF
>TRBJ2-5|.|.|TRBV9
TGTGCCAGCAGCGTAGCTCCAGGGAGGCAAGAGACCCAGTACTTC
CASSVAPGRQETQYF
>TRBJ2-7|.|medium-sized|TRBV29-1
TGCAGCGCCCGGTTGAGCTCCTACGAGCAGTACTTC
CSARLSSYEQYF
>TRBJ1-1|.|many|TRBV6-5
TGTGCCAGCAGTTACTCGGCGGGCCCGATGAACACTGAAGCTTTCTTT
CASSYSAGPMNTEAFF
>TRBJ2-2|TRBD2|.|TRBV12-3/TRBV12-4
TGTGCCAACAGTCCTACAGGGACTAGCGGGACCAGGGAGCCGTTTTTT
CANSPTGTSGTREPFF
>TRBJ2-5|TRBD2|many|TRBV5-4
TGTGCCAGCAGGCGTGGTCTAGCGGACCAAGAGACCCAGTACTTC
CASRRGLADQETQYF
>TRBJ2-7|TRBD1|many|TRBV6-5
TGTGCCAGCAGCCGCCCTACAACAGGGACAGGGGTCCACGAGCAGTACTTC
CASSRPTTGTGVHEQYF
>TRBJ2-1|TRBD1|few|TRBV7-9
TGTGCCAGCAGCTATACAGGCAGGGGGAATGAGCAGTTCTTC
CASSYTGRGNEQFF
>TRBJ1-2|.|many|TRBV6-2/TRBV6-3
TGTGCCAGCAGCCCTGGGCATGGCTACACCTTC
CASSPGHGYTF
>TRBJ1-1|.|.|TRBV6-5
TGTGTCAGCAGTTACGATGGGGGGCGGCGGAACATTGAAGCTTTCTTT
CVSSYDGGRRNIEAFF
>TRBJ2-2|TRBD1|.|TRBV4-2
TGTGCCAGCAGCCAGCATAGGGGGCGGAACACCGGGGAGCTGCTTTTT
CASSQHRGRNTGELLF
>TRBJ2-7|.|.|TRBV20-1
TGCAGTGCTAGGGATCCGGGACACTCCTACGAGCAGTACTTC
CSARDPGHSYEQYF
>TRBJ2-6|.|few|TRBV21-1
TGTGCCAGCAGCAAAGAAGATAGATCCCCGGGCAACGTCCTGACTTTC
CASSKEDRSPGNVLTF
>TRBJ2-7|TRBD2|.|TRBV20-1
TGCAATGTTAGGGGCCGGGGCGGGAGCCTTTACGAGCAGTACTTC
CNVRGRGGSLYEQYF
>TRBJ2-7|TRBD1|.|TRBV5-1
TGCGCCAGCAGCCCAAGACAGGGGATGAACGAGCAGTACTTC
CASSPRQGMNEQYF
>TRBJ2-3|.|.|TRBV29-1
TGTAGCGACCTCCGACAGGACGCAGATACGCAGTATTTT
CSDLRQDADTQYF
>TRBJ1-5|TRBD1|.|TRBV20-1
TGCAGTGCTATAACCGGGACAGTTAATCAGCCTCAGCATTTT
CSAITGTVNQPQHF
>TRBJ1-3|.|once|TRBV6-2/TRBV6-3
TGTGCCAGCAGCCTCTGCAGGGTACGTTCTGGAAACACCATATATTTT
CASSLCRVRSGNTIYF
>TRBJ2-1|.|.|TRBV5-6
TGTGCCAGCACTCTCGGACTTGGTAATGGGCAGTTCTTC
CASTLGLGNGQFF
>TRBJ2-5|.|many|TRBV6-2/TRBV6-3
TGTGCCAGCAGTTACTCTCCGCTAGCGCTCCAAGAGACCCAGTACTTC
CASSYSPLALQETQYF
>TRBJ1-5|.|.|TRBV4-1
TGTGCCAGCAGCGACCCGACACAGTATAGCAATCAGCCCAAGCATTTT
CASSDPTQYSNQPKHF
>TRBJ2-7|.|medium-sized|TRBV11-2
TGTGCCAGCAGCTTAGACAGCTATGCCTACGAGCAGTACTTC
CASSLDSYAYEQYF
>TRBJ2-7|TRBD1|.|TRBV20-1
TGCAATGCTAGAGGGGGGGACAGGGTCGTGGACGAGCAGTACTTC
CNARGGDRVVDEQYF
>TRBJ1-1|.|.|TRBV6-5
TGTACCAGCAGGATGGACAGAATGAACACTGAAGCTTTCTTT
CTSRMDRMNTEAFF
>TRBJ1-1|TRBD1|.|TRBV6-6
TGTGCCAGCAGGCACACAGGGGAGATCACTGAAACTCTCTTT
CASRHTGEITETLF
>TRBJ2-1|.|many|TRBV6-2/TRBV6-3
TGTGCCAGCGAGATAGCGGACCACAATGAGCAGTTCTTC
CASEIADHNEQFF
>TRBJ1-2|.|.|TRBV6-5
TGTACCAGCAGTTACGGTGAGTCGCGGGCTAAATATGGCTACACCTTC
CTSSYGESRAKYGYTF
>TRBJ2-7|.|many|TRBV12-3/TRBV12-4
TGTGCCAGCAGTCCCAGGGGAGGGCAGTACTTC
CASSPRGGQYF
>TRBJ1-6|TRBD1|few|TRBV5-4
TGTGCCAGCAACCCAGAAACAGGGGGCGCAACGCCACCCCTCCACTTT
CASNPETGGATPPLHF
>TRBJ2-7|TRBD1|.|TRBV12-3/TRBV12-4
TGTGCCATCAGTCCGGGACAGGGGACGGGAGAGCAGTACTTC
CAISPGQGTGEQYF
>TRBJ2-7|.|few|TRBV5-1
TGCGCCAGCAGCCAGGCGTACTTC
CASSQAYF
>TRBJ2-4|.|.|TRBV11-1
TGTGCCAACACCCACTCAGGCGGGGCGACCAAAAACATTCAATACTTC
CANTHSGGATKNIQYF
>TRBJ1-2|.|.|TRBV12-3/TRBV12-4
TGTGCCAGCAGTCATGGGACTGTCTACACCTTC
CASSHGTVYTF
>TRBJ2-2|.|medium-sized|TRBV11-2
TGTGCCAGCAGCAGTAAAAGTAACACCGGGGAGCTGTTTTTT
CASSSKSNTGELFF
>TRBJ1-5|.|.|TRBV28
TGTGCCAGCATTTTTTCCAGGGGCCGATATCAGTCCCAGCATTTT
CASIFSRGRYQSQHF
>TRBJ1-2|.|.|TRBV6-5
TGTGCCAACAGTTACTCGGCGGACTATAGCTACACCTTC
CANSYSADYSYTF
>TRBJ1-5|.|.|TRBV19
TGTGCCAGTAGATCTGGCAATCAGCCCCAGCATTTT
CASRSGNQPQHF
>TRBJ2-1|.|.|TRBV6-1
TGCGCCAGCAGACTGACCCCAAAGGATACCAATGAGCAGTTCTTC
CASRLTPKDTNEQFF
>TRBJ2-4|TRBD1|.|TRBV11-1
TGTGCCAGTACCCACTCAGACAGGGCGACCACAAACATTCAGTACTTC
CASTHSDRATTNIQYF
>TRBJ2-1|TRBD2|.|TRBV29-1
TGCAGTGGGACTATAAACAATGAGCAGTCCTTC
CSGTINNEQSF
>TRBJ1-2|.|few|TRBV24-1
TGTGCCACCAGTTCCGGGACGGCCTATGGCTACACCTTC
CATSSGTAYGYTF
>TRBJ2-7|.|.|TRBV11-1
TGTGCCAGCAGCCACCGAGGAAAGGTCTACGAGCAGTACTTC
CASSHRGKVYEQYF